Included here is one T cell receptor beta chain sequence, with context. The antigen is not known. Sequenced by immunoSEQ multiplex PCR; TCRdb stores in-frame clones only, minus some. The table includes approximately 120,000 clones, 92% detected once. This entry comes from a study of T cell responses to AZD1222 COVID-19 vaccine. Findings of the study overall: Seropositivity was recorded at baseline in only six AZD1222 recipients.

The V end lost 2 bases, the J end lost 13 bases, and 18 bases lay between the germline ends. Germline lookup yields CDR1 SGHAT and CDR2 FQDESV (reference sequence). CDR3 length: 14 residues. This chain joins TRBV11-1 and TRBJ2-1; perhaps D is TRBD1 or TRBD2 (5 bases each). The clonotype was recovered from an adult in good health. Source: peripheral blood, taken on day 0 of AZD1222 vaccination. CDR3 nucleotides: TGTGCCAGCAGCTTAATGGGTGGGGACGGAACACAGTTCTTC. Translating it yields CASSLMGGDGTQFF.